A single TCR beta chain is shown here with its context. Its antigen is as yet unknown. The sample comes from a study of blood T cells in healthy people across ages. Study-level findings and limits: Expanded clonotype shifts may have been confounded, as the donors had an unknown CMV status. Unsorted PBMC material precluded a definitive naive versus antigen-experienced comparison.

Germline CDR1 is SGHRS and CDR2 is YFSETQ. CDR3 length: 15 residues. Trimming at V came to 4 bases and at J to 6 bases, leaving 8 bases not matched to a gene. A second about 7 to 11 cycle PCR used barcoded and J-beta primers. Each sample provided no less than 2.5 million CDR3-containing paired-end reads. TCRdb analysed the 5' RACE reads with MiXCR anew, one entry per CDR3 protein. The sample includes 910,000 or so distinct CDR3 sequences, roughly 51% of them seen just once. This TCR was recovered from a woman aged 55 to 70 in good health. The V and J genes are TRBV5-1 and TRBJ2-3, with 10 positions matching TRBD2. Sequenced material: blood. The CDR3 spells CASSRTSGEADTQYF. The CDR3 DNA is TGCGCCAGCAGCCGGACTAGCGGAGAGGCGGATACGCAGTATTTT. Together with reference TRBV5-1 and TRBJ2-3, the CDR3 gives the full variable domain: KAGVTQTPRYLIKTRGQQVTLSCSPISGHRSVSWYQQTPGQGLQFLFEYFSETQRNKGNFPGRFSGRQFSNSRSEMNVSTLELGDSALYLCASSRTSGEADTQYFGPGTRLTVL.